The clone carrying this T cell receptor beta chain came up once. The data originate from a study of OX40 agonist ivuxolimab in advanced cancers. At the level of the study: Ivuxolimab doses were 0.01, 0.1, 0.3, 1.5, 3 or 10 mg/kg every 2 weeks. Head and neck, renal cell, melanoma or hepatocellular carcinoma were the cancers that dose-escalation patients had.

Assay used: immunoSEQ multiplex PCR; TCRdb lists only in-frame clones, some missing. The sample carries about 130,000 clones, approximately 94% recorded once. The CDR3 runs 14 residues. V was pared by 4 bases and J by 5 bases, with 9 bases between. CDR1 is LNHNV, CDR2 YYDKDF, per germline (reference sequence). The clonotype comes from an adult with an advanced solid tumor such as melanoma, head and neck, liver or kidney cancer. The rearrangement uses TRBV15 and TRBJ1-6; a possible D gene is TRBD1 (6 bases). The sample was CD4+ or CD8+ T cells sorted from blood, taken in a trial of the OX40 agonist ivuxolimab. The CDR3 protein is CATSTDRNNSPLHF. CDR3 DNA: TGTGCCACCAGCACCGACAGGAATAATTCACCCCTCCACTTT.